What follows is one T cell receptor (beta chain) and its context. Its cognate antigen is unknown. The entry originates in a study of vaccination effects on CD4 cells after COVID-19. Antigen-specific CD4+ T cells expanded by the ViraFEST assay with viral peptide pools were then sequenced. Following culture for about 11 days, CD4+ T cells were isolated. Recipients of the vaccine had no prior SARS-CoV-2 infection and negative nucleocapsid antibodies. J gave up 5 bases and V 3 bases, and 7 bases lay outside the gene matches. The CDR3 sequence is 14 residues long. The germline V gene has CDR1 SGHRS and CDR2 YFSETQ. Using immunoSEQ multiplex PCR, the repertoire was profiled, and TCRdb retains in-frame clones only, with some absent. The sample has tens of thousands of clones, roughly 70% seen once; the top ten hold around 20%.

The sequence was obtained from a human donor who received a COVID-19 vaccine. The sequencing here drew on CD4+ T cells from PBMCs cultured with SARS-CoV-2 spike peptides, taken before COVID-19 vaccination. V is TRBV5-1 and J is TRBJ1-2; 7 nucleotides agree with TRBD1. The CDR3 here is CASSSRTGLYGYTF. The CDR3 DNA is TGCGCCAGCAGCTCTCGGACAGGCCTATATGGCTACACCTTC.